Presented here are 27 T cell receptor beta chains from one specimen sequenced in a study of cytomegalovirus exposure and HLA in healthy donors. PCR primers comprised 60 Vbeta and 13 Jbeta primers. Sequencing was performed with immunoSEQ multiplex PCR; in TCRdb, only in-frame clones are kept and a portion is missing. Counted here are 220,000 or so clones, 75% to 85% occurring once; the ten biggest clones make up around 3%. Sequencing used PBMCs. The receptor set was obtained from a woman aged 35 to 49 in good health and CMV-seronegative.

The J gene is TRBJ2-6, the V gene TRBV5-4; 7 bases are a match to TRBD2. The trim removed 0 bases at V and 4 bases at J, leaving 10 bases unmatched. Per the germline V gene, CDR1 is SGHNT and CDR2 is YYREEE (reference sequence). The CDR3 length is 18 residues. CDR3: CASSLGSSGSWGANVLTF. The CDR3 DNA reads as TGTGCCAGCAGCTTGGGCTCTAGCGGTTCGTGGGGGGCCAACGTCCTGACTTTC.

CDR3 in amino acids: CASSLAFRVNTEAFF. CDR3 nucleotide sequence: TGTGCCAGCAGCTTAGCCTTTCGGGTGAACACTGAAGCTTTCTTT. V and J are TRBV7-8 and TRBJ1-1; no firm D call. Germline assignment: CDR1 SGHVS and CDR2 FQNEAQ. Trimming removed 0 bases at V and 0 bases at J, with 8 bases between. CDR3 size: 15 residues.

The chain recombines TRBV5-1 with TRBJ2-7; D unresolved. V lost 0 bases, J lost 1 base, and 8 bases lay in between. CDR1 and CDR2 (germline): SGHRS, YFSETQ. The CDR3 runs 14 residues. For the CDR3, the DNA is TGCGCCAGCAGCTTGGAGGAGCGATCCTACGAGCAGTACTTC. It codes for CASSLEERSYEQYF.

The chain combines TRBV2 with TRBJ2-7, with D tentatively TRBD2 (6 bases). The CDR3 runs 15 residues. Germline lookup yields CDR1 SNHLY and CDR2 FYNNEI. Trimming took 5 bases from V and 6 from J, leaving 20 bases between them. CDR3 amino acids: CASSQVPAPTSEQYF. The CDR3 region has the DNA TGTGCCAGCAGTCAGGTACCGGCCCCGACTAGCGAGCAGTACTTC. Filled out from reference TRBV2 and TRBJ2-7, the complete variable domain reads EPEVTQTPSHQVTQMGQEVILRCVPISNHLYFYWYRQILGQKVEFLVSFYNNEISEKSEIFDDQFSVERPDGSNFTLKIRSTKLEDSAMYFCASSQVPAPTSEQYFGPGTRLTVT.

The chain is built from TRBV5-1 and TRBJ2-3, with D perhaps matching TRBD1 (6 bases). V lost 0 bases and J 4 bases, leaving 12 bases between the germline ends. The germline CDR1 and CDR2 sequences are SGHRS and YFSETQ. There are 15 residues in the CDR3. The CDR3 sequence is CASSLATGWADTQYF. In nucleotides, the CDR3 is TGCGCCAGCAGCTTGGCCACAGGGTGGGCAGATACGCAGTATTTT.

V gene TRBV14 combines with J gene TRBJ2-7; TRBD2 might be the D (6 bases). V dropped 5 bases and J dropped 2 bases, with 13 bases sitting between them. The CDR3 is made up of 14 amino acids. The V gene's germline CDR1 is SGHDN and CDR2 FVKESK. CDR3 region: CASSWGGGAYEQYF. CDR3 sequence (DNA): TGTGCCAGCAGCTGGGGAGGTGGCGCCTACGAGCAGTACTTC.

The chain employs TRBV5-1 and TRBJ2-3; tentative D call: TRBD2 (5 bases). The CDR3 runs 15 residues. V lost 0 bases to trimming and J lost 5 bases, with 13 bases between them. Looked up from germline, CDR1 is SGHRS and CDR2 is YFSETQ. This CDR3 reads CASSLEVGVLDTQYF. CDR3 DNA sequence: TGCGCCAGCAGCTTGGAAGTGGGAGTATTAGATACGCAGTATTTT.

The chain links TRBV10-2 to TRBJ2-7, with 7 bases fitting TRBD2. CDR1 is WSHSY, CDR2 SAAADI, per germline. CDR3 length: 16 amino acids. Trimming at V came to 2 bases and at J to 3 bases, leaving 10 bases not matched to a gene. The CDR3 region is CASSERGDGGSYEQYF. The DNA of the CDR3 is TGCGCCAGCAGTGAGCGGGGGGATGGTGGCAGCTACGAGCAGTACTTC.

The chain combines TRBV28 with TRBJ1-3; 8 nucleotides align to TRBD1. Germline loops: CDR1 MDHEN, CDR2 SYDVKM. The ends lost 6 bases at V and 2 bases at J; junction bases unmatched: 9. The CDR3 runs to 16 residues. CDR3 DNA sequence: TGTGCCAGCAGGAGCTTGTGGACAGGGACTGGAAACACCATATATTTT. It is translated as CASRSLWTGTGNTIYF.

This clone was recorded a few times. The V call is TRBV28, the J call TRBJ1-2; 7 bases are a match to TRBD1. Germline V gene lookup returns CDR1 MDHEN and CDR2 SYDVKM. CDR3 length: 13 amino acids. Germline trimming cut 6 bases from V and 2 bases from J; bases unmatched to any gene: 3. This CDR3 is CASRRGQNYGYTF. CDR3 nucleotides: TGTGCCAGCAGAAGGGGACAGAACTATGGCTACACCTTC.

Of note for this clone: Within the sample, other DNA sequences also encode this same CDR3. The chain carries TRBV7-9 and TRBJ1-2, with D possibly being TRBD1 (6 bases). Germline loops: CDR1 SEHNR, CDR2 FQNEAQ (reference sequence). The ends were cut back, 4 bases at V and 2 bases at J, with 11 bases in the middle. The length of the CDR3 is 14 residues. The CDR3, as DNA: TGTGCCAGCAGCTCTACCGGGACAAACTATGGCTACACCTTC. Translation: CASSSTGTNYGYTF.

V is TRBV11-2 and J is TRBJ1-1, with TRBD1 matching 10 bases. Germline CDR1 reads SGHAT; CDR2 reads FQNNGV. This CDR3 comprises 17 residues. Trimming at V came to 1 base and at J to 3 bases, leaving 8 bases not matched to a gene. CDR3 bases: TGTGCCAGCAGCTTAGGGACAGGGGGATCATCGGACACTGAAGCTTTCTTT. It translates to CASSLGTGGSSDTEAFF. Drawing the rest from reference TRBV11-2 and TRBJ1-1, the complete variable domain is EAGVAQSPRYKIIEKRQSVAFWCNPISGHATLYWYQQILGQGPKLLIQFQNNGVVDDSQLPKDRFSAERLKGVDSTLKIQPAKLEDSAVYLCASSLGTGGSSDTEAFFGQGTRLTVV.

The gene calls are TRBV29-1 and TRBJ2-7, with unresolved D. Trimming shortened V by 5 bases and J by 1 base, and 12 bases separated the two germline ends. The V gene's germline CDR1 is SQVTM and CDR2 ANQGSEA. The CDR3 is 13 amino acids. The CDR3 DNA reads TGCAGCGTTTCGCGGCGGTTTTCCTACGAGCAGTACTTC. Its translation is CSVSRRFSYEQYF.

This sequence joins TRBV20-1 and TRBJ1-3; no clear D. The CDR3 is 11 amino acids. V was pared by 5 bases and J by 4 bases, with 6 bases between. The V gene's germline CDR1 is DFQATT and CDR2 SNEGSKA (reference sequence). In nucleotides, the CDR3 is TGCAGTGCTTCTATCGGAAACACCATATATTTT. Translated, it gives CSASIGNTIYF.

The V gene is TRBV19, the J gene TRBJ2-1, with 9 bases lining up with TRBD1. After removal of 5 bases from V and 4 bases from J, the junction contained 6 bases not matched to a gene. Germline-derived CDR1 and CDR2 are LNHDA and SQIVND (reference sequence). This CDR3 spans 15 amino acids. CDR3 region: CASSLWTGVYNEQFF. The CDR3 DNA is TGTGCCAGTAGTCTCTGGACAGGGGTATACAATGAGCAGTTCTTC.

The rearrangement links TRBV2 to TRBJ2-7; D remains unclear. The germline V gene encodes CDR1 SNHLY and CDR2 FYNNEI. The CDR3 is 14 residues long. Between the trimmed V and J ends, which lost 6 bases and 0 bases, there was a span of 12 bases. CDR3 in amino acids: CASSATTTSYEQYF. In nucleotides, the CDR3 is TGTGCCAGCAGCGCCACTACTACCTCCTACGAGCAGTACTTC.

The J gene is TRBJ2-7, the V gene TRBV27; perhaps TRBD2 as D (6 bases). Germline CDR1 reads MNHEY; CDR2 reads SMNVEV (reference sequence). The CDR3 contains 14 residues. V lost 4 bases and J 2 bases, leaving 12 bases between the germline ends. The DNA of the CDR3 is TGTGCCAGCAGTTCCGGAGGCGGGACCTACGAGCAGTACTTC. Translated: CASSSGGGTYEQYF.

This clone turned up a few times. The rearrangement links TRBV27 to TRBJ2-7; D perhaps matches TRBD2 (6 bases). V lost 0 bases to trimming and J lost 5 bases, with 14 bases between them. The CDR3 has 15 amino acids. The germline gives CDR1 MNHEY, CDR2 SMNVEV (reference sequence). The DNA of the CDR3 is TGTGCCAGCAGTTTATCGGGGCAGGGAGGACACGAGCAGTACTTC. This translates into CASSLSGQGGHEQYF.

This chain uses TRBV30 with TRBJ2-1; unclear D gene. The CDR3 totals 10 residues. Germline V gene lookup returns CDR1 GTSNPN and CDR2 SVGIG (reference sequence). The ends were cut back, 5 bases at V and 6 bases at J, with 5 bases in the middle. The CDR3: CAWAVNEQFF. DNA of the CDR3: TGTGCCTGGGCAGTCAATGAGCAGTTCTTC.

The chain links TRBV2 to TRBJ2-3; 7 bases line up with TRBD1. V shed 8 bases, J shed 1 base, and the junction held 6 bases outside the gene matches. CDR1 SNHLY and CDR2 FYNNEI come from the germline V gene. This CDR3 has 14 residues. CDR3 DNA sequence: TGTGCCAGCCGACAGGGTCGAGGCACAGATACGCAGTATTTT. The encoded protein is CASRQGRGTDTQYF.

The chain couples TRBV19 to TRBJ1-5; TRBD1 matches 7 bases. CDR1 is LNHDA, CDR2 SQIVND, per germline (reference sequence). The trim removed 5 bases at V and 0 bases at J, leaving 4 bases unmatched. The CDR3 spans 15 residues. CDR3: CASSVTGYSNQPQHF. CDR3 nucleotides: TGTGCCAGTAGTGTGACAGGGTATAGCAATCAGCCCCAGCATTTT.

This clone was seen just once. The chain carries TRBV7-2 and TRBJ2-5; D is perhaps TRBD1 (6 bases). Germline V gives CDR1 SGHTA, CDR2 FQGNSA. The CDR3 contains 13 residues. V lost 1 base to trimming and J lost 5 bases, with 8 bases between them. The CDR3 is CASSLVGAETQYF. The CDR3 DNA reads TGTGCCAGCAGCTTAGTGGGGGCGGAGACCCAGTACTTC. Variable domain in full (rest from reference TRBV7-2 and TRBJ2-5): GAGVSQSPSNKVTEKGKDVELRCDPISGHTALYWYRQSLGQGLEFLIYFQGNSAPDKSGLPSDRFSAERTGGSVSTLTIQRTQQEDSAVYLCASSLVGAETQYFGPGTRLLVL.

The rearrangement joins TRBV19 to TRBJ2-7; possible D gene TRBD1, 5 bases. Looked up from germline, CDR1 is LNHDA and CDR2 is SQIVND (reference sequence). This CDR3 is built from 14 residues. V dropped 4 bases and J dropped 3 bases, with 13 bases sitting between them. The CDR3 protein is CASSTQSRDYEQYF. Written as DNA, the CDR3 is TGTGCCAGTAGTACCCAGAGCAGGGACTACGAGCAGTACTTC.

The CDR3 region is CAIRLAVGYEQYF. In DNA, the CDR3 is TGTGCCATCAGACTAGCGGTGGGGTACGAGCAGTACTTC. The rearrangement uses TRBV10-3 and TRBJ2-7, with TRBD2 identical over 8 bases. After removal of 6 bases from V and 4 bases from J, the junction contained 5 bases not matched to a gene. This CDR3 contains 13 residues. CDR1 is ENHRY and CDR2 is SYGVKD in the germline V gene.

Only a few counts were recorded for this clone. The chain couples TRBV28 to TRBJ1-4; D might be TRBD1 (5 bases). Looked up from germline, CDR1 is MDHEN and CDR2 is SYDVKM. Trimming stripped 3 bases from V and 3 bases from J, with 14 bases between. The CDR3 spans 16 residues. The CDR3 region is CASSLPRGGANEKLFF. The CDR3, as DNA: TGTGCCAGCAGTTTGCCTCGGGGAGGGGCTAATGAAAAACTGTTTTTT.

CDR3 in DNA: TGTGCCAGCAGCCGCCGGGACTCCCTCGCAGATACGCAGTATTTT. Amino acids: CASSRRDSLADTQYF. This sequence joins TRBV6-5 and TRBJ2-3; a possible D gene is TRBD2 (6 bases). Trimming shortened V by 6 bases and J by 4 bases, and 17 bases separated the two germline ends. Germline CDR1 and CDR2: MNHEY and SVGAGI. This CDR3 spans 15 amino acids.

This clone was detected a few times. This chain connects TRBV7-2 to TRBJ1-1; possible D gene TRBD1, 5 bases. The V gene lost 6 bases and the J gene lost 1 base, with 9 bases spanning the gap. CDR1 and CDR2 from the germline V gene are SGHTA and FQGNSA. This CDR3 contains 13 residues. CDR3 loop: CASRLTANTEAFF. CDR3 DNA: TGTGCCAGCAGATTGACAGCGAACACTGAAGCTTTCTTT. The variable domain in full, completed from reference TRBV7-2 and TRBJ1-1, reads GAGVSQSPSNKVTEKGKDVELRCDPISGHTALYWYRQSLGQGLEFLIYFQGNSAPDKSGLPSDRFSAERTGGSVSTLTIQRTQQEDSAVYLCASRLTANTEAFFGQGTRLTVV.